This TCR beta chain was profiled in a study of blood T cell repertoires in COVID-19. Study details: The United States, Italy and Spain provided the acute and convalescent COVID-19 samples. T cells, B-cell-depleted T cells, or PBMCs provided the cDNA or gDNA that served as material.

The CDR3 consists of 14 residues. CDR1 is KGHDR and CDR2 is SFDVKD in the germline V gene. Trimming shortened V by 6 bases and J by 5 bases, and 13 bases separated the two germline ends. Methods used by the authors: The authors estimated nucleated cell counts from reference gene primer amplification. Method: immunoSEQ multiplex PCR; TCRdb's copy keeps in-frame clones and lacks some. V, J and clone size derive from that table, while D and trimming were established from the DNA sequence. The data contain over 250,000 clones, around 87% of them singletons. The receptor was isolated from a woman in her fifties or sixties with acute or convalescent COVID-19. The sample taken for sequencing was peripheral blood. The chain links TRBV24-1 to TRBJ2-1, with D tentatively TRBD1 (5 bases). The CDR3 is CATSSRVWDNEQFF. The CDR3 region has the DNA TGTGCCACCAGTTCCAGGGTTTGGGACAATGAGCAGTTCTTC.